One sample yielded the 31 T cell receptor beta chains listed below, sequenced in a study of PD-1 blockade in classical Hodgkin lymphoma. The time point: cycle 4 day 1 (C4D1), after around six weeks of nivolumab. Relapse after autologous stem cell transplantation occurred in every patient, and brentuximab vedotin exposure varied. The repertoire was sequenced with immunoSEQ multiplex PCR; TCRdb's copy has only in-frame clones and lacks some. The repertoire holds about 93,000 clones, with roughly 73% as singletons. The sample here was peripheral blood mononuclear cells (PBMCs), taken before the fourth cycle of nivolumab. The receptors derive from a human donor with classical Hodgkin lymphoma.

This chain joins TRBV5-1 and TRBJ2-3, with 7 bases aligning to TRBD2. The CDR3 sequence is 17 residues long. V dropped 0 bases and J dropped 4; count of bases not matched to a gene: 11. From germline, CDR1 is SGHRS and CDR2 YFSETQ. The CDR3 loop is CASSLGGRALFPDTQYF. The DNA of the CDR3 is TGCGCCAGCAGCTTGGGAGGGAGGGCCTTGTTCCCAGATACGCAGTATTTT.

The chain is built from TRBV19 and TRBJ2-7; 10 bases match TRBD1. V lost 4 bases to trimming and J lost 0 bases; unmatched junction nucleotides: 3. The CDR3 length is 15 residues. The germline V gene encodes CDR1 LNHDA and CDR2 SQIVND (reference sequence). The CDR3 DNA sequence: TGTGCCAGTAGTACGGACAGGGGGATCTCCTACGAGCAGTACTTC. Translation gives CASSTDRGISYEQYF.

The chain couples TRBV5-1 to TRBJ2-7; TRBD2 is a possible D gene (7 bases). V gave up 9 bases and J gave up 2 bases, with 15 bases separating them. Germline V gene sequence: CDR1 SGHRS, CDR2 YFSETQ. CDR3 size: 13 residues. The CDR3 loop is CANLRGAPYEQYF. As DNA, the CDR3 is TGCGCCAACCTCCGGGGGGCCCCCTACGAGCAGTACTTC.

The rearrangement links TRBV28 to TRBJ2-3; TRBD2 agrees at 12 bases. Germline V gene sequence: CDR1 MDHEN, CDR2 SYDVKM. After removal of 3 bases from V and 6 bases from J, the junction contained 7 bases not matched to a gene. The CDR3 runs to 16 residues. The chain's CDR3 is CASSLTSGSGLDTQYF. In nucleotides, the CDR3 is TGTGCCAGCAGTTTGACTAGCGGGAGTGGGTTGGATACGCAGTATTTT.

This chain uses TRBV19 with TRBJ2-7; D perhaps matches TRBD1 (7 bases). V was pared by 6 bases and J by 3 bases, with 21 bases between. The CDR3 contains 16 residues. Looked up from germline, CDR1 is LNHDA and CDR2 is SQIVND (reference sequence). The CDR3 here is CASSDLGGTAFYEQYF. CDR3 in DNA: TGTGCCAGTAGCGACCTCGGCGGGACAGCCTTCTACGAGCAGTACTTC.

V gene TRBV5-1 combines with J gene TRBJ2-6, with D tentatively TRBD1 (6 bases). The CDR3 is 16 residues long. V lost 4 bases, J lost 1 base, and 12 bases lay in between. CDR1 and CDR2 from the germline V gene are SGHRS and YFSETQ. This chain's CDR3 is CASSGGLGSGANVLTF. CDR3 in DNA: TGCGCCAGCAGCGGGGGCTTGGGATCTGGGGCCAACGTCCTGACTTTC.

This rearrangement joins TRBV9 to TRBJ1-6, with D possibly being TRBD1 (5 bases). Germline-derived CDR1 and CDR2 are SGDLS and YYNGEE. This CDR3 has 14 residues. Trimming stripped 0 bases from V and 13 bases from J, with 14 bases between. CDR3 residues: CASSVESGGSPLHF. The CDR3 region has the DNA TGTGCCAGCAGCGTAGAGAGTGGGGGATCGCCCCTCCACTTT.

The chain has TRBV6-1 and TRBJ2-3; 9 positions agree with TRBD2. V lost 5 bases to trimming and J lost 6 bases; unmatched junction nucleotides: 9. Germline V gene lookup returns CDR1 MNHNS and CDR2 SASEGT. The CDR3 spans 15 residues. Here the CDR3 DNA reads TGTGCCAGCAGTAGGCCGCGGGGGGGCCGGGATACGCAGTATTTT. Its protein product is CASSRPRGGRDTQYF.

The sample holds a few counts of this clone. The V gene is TRBV6-5, the J gene TRBJ2-7, with a tentative D call TRBD1 (6 bases). The CDR3 is made up of 14 amino acids. Between the trimmed V and J ends, which lost 2 bases and 0 bases, there was a span of 8 bases. Germline assignment: CDR1 MNHEY and CDR2 SVGAGI. CDR3: CASSYKGGSYEQYF. The CDR3 bases are TGTGCCAGCAGTTACAAAGGGGGCTCCTACGAGCAGTACTTC.

This chain connects TRBV10-3 to TRBJ2-5; no firm D call. Germline CDR1 is ENHRY and CDR2 is SYGVKD. This CDR3 contains 13 residues. V was shortened by 3 bases and J by 4 bases, with 9 bases between the two germline ends. The CDR3 coding sequence is TGTGCCATCAGTGAATCGGAACGAGAGACCCAGTACTTC. Encoded protein: CAISESERETQYF.

The rearrangement links TRBV9 to TRBJ2-4, with 9 bases aligning to TRBD1. The CDR3 runs 14 residues. Germline CDR1 and CDR2: SGDLS and YYNGEE. The ends lost 3 bases at V and 6 bases at J; junction bases unmatched: 4. The CDR3 is CASSGGQGSNIQYF. The DNA for the CDR3 is TGTGCCAGCAGCGGAGGACAGGGGTCAAACATTCAGTACTTC. Using reference TRBV9 and TRBJ2-4 for the parts outside the CDR3, the full variable domain is DSGVTQTPKHLITATGQRVTLRCSPRSGDLSVYWYQQSLDQGLQFLIQYYNGEERAKGNILERFSAQQFPDLHSELNLSSLELGDSALYFCASSGGQGSNIQYFGAGTRLSVL.

The rearrangement joins TRBV2 to TRBJ2-1; D uncertain. The V end lost 6 bases, the J end lost 1 base, and 13 bases lay between the germline ends. CDR3 size: 15 residues. Germline V gene sequence: CDR1 SNHLY, CDR2 FYNNEI. CDR3 amino acids: CASSAQVASYNEQFF. Here the CDR3 DNA reads TGTGCCAGCAGCGCTCAAGTAGCTTCCTACAATGAGCAGTTCTTC.

The genes are TRBV6-5 and TRBJ1-1; no clear D gene. Between the trimmed V and J ends, which lost 6 bases and 0 bases, there was a span of 8 bases. Germline lookup yields CDR1 MNHEY and CDR2 SVGAGI. This CDR3 has 13 residues. CDR3 residues: CASRRVLNTEAFF. In DNA, the CDR3 is TGTGCCAGCAGGCGAGTTTTGAACACTGAAGCTTTCTTT.

V is TRBV7-2 and J is TRBJ1-4; D remains ambiguous. This CDR3 region has 14 residues. V lost 4 bases to trimming and J lost 8 bases, with 14 bases between them. CDR1 SGHTA and CDR2 FQGNSA come from the germline V gene. In DNA, the CDR3 is TGTGCCAGCAGCTCAAGGCCCGCCCGGGAAAAACTGTTTTTT. This encodes CASSSRPAREKLFF.

This clone has more than one count but fewer than ten. The chain recombines TRBV5-6 with TRBJ1-2, with 7 bases aligning to TRBD1. The length of the CDR3 is 12 residues. J gave up 8 bases and V 4 bases, and 5 bases lay outside the gene matches. The germline gives CDR1 SGHDT, CDR2 YYEEEE. CDR3 residues: CASSVTGAGYTF. The DNA of the CDR3 is TGTGCCAGCAGCGTCACAGGGGCCGGCTACACCTTC. Based on the CDR3 plus reference TRBV5-6 and TRBJ1-2, the full variable domain is DAGVTQSPTHLIKTRGQQVTLRCSPKSGHDTVSWYQQALGQGPQFIFQYYEEEERQRGNFPDRFSGHQFPNYSSELNVNALLLGDSALYLCASSVTGAGYTFGSGTRLTVV.

The genes are TRBV7-2 and TRBJ1-5; D gene ambiguous. This CDR3 contains 13 residues. The V gene's germline CDR1 is SGHTA and CDR2 FQGNSA. The ends were cut back, 0 bases at V and 5 bases at J, with 5 bases in the middle. The DNA of the CDR3 is TGTGCCAGCAGCTTAGCTGTAGATCAGCCCCAGCATTTT. Translating it yields CASSLAVDQPQHF.

The chain is built from TRBV29-1 and TRBJ1-1; 10 bases fit TRBD1. The CDR3 length is 13 residues. The V gene end was trimmed by 4 bases and the J gene end by 7 bases; junction bases not matched to a gene: 6. The germline V gene encodes CDR1 SQVTM and CDR2 ANQGSEA. The CDR3 DNA reads TGCAGCGTTGGGACAGGGGGGGGCGGTGAAGCTTTCTTT. Its protein product is CSVGTGGGGEAFF.

Details on this clone: One junction end disagrees with the germline gene, perhaps due to a read error. This chain links TRBV5-1 with TRBJ1-2, with D possibly matching TRBD1 (5 bases). The length of the CDR3 is 15 residues. The germline V gene has CDR1 SGHRS and CDR2 YFSETQ. The CDR3 region is CASSLVSGPNYGYTF. DNA of the CDR3: TGCGCCAGCAGCTTGGTGTCAGGGCCTAATTATGGCTACACCTTC.

V is TRBV28 and J is TRBJ2-7, with 7 bases lining up with TRBD1. This CDR3 region has 22 residues. The trim removed 1 base at V and 1 base at J, leaving 25 bases unmatched. Germline V gene data show CDR1 as MDHEN and CDR2 as SYDVKM. The CDR3 loop is CASSLSRGLFQGSWVGSYEQYF. CDR3 sequence (DNA): TGTGCCAGCAGTTTATCCAGGGGGTTGTTTCAGGGTTCTTGGGTCGGGTCCTACGAGCAGTACTTC.

The V and J genes are TRBV7-9 and TRBJ1-2; D perhaps matches TRBD1 (5 bases). The CDR3 runs 15 residues. V was clipped by 3 bases and J by 0 bases, with 11 bases between them. Germline V gene sequence: CDR1 SEHNR, CDR2 FQNEAQ (reference sequence). DNA of the CDR3: TGTGCCAGCAGCTTGGTAGGGGTAGCTAACTATGGCTACACCTTC. Protein sequence: CASSLVGVANYGYTF.

The gene calls are TRBV6-1 and TRBJ1-1; possibly TRBD1 for D (5 bases). The germline gives CDR1 MNHNS, CDR2 SASEGT. This CDR3 spans 11 amino acids. Here the CDR3 DNA reads TGTGCAGGGGCCCGGAACACTGAAGCTTTCTTT. Its translation is CAGARNTEAFF.

The chain's CDR3 is CASSQDGGLAGGSHEQFF. In DNA, the CDR3 is TGCGCCAGCAGCCAAGATGGGGGACTAGCGGGAGGGTCCCACGAGCAGTTCTTC. This rearrangement joins TRBV4-3 to TRBJ2-1; TRBD2 agrees at 16 bases. In germline, CDR1 is LGHNA, CDR2 YSLEER. This CDR3 is 18 amino acids long. The V segment lost 0 bases and the J segment 10 bases; nucleotides outside the gene matches: 9.

The rearrangement uses TRBV7-9 and TRBJ2-2, with 9 nucleotides matching TRBD2. The CDR3 loop spans 16 amino acids. The germline V gene has CDR1 SEHNR and CDR2 FQNEAQ (reference sequence). Trimming took 6 bases from V and 7 from J; bases not matched to a gene: 12. The chain's CDR3 is CASSSRAGGAGGELFF. CDR3 coding DNA: TGTGCCAGCAGTTCCCGCGCGGGGGGGGCCGGCGGGGAGCTGTTTTTT.

This chain connects TRBV19 to TRBJ2-1; either TRBD1 or TRBD2 may supply D (5 bases each). The V gene lost 4 bases and the J gene lost 12 bases, with 16 bases spanning the gap. Germline V CDR1 and CDR2: LNHDA, SQIVND (reference sequence). The CDR3 is 13 amino acids. CDR3 DNA: TGTGCCAGTAGTAGGGAGACTGGGGGATGGCAGTTCTTC. Translating it yields CASSRETGGWQFF. The full variable domain, in which reference TRBV19 and TRBJ2-1 provide the parts outside the CDR3, is DGGITQSPKYLFRKEGQNVTLSCEQNLNHDAMYWYRQDPGQGLRLIYYSQIVNDFQKGDIAEGYSVSREKKESFPLTVTSAQKNPTAFYLCASSRETGGWQFFGPGTRLTVL.

Comment on this clone: The junction differs from germline at one of its ends, possibly a read error. The chain recombines TRBV6-6 with TRBJ2-1; 9 bases agree with TRBD1. The V gene's germline CDR1 is MNHNY and CDR2 SVGAGI (reference sequence). This CDR3 contains 12 residues. CDR3 coding DNA: TGTGCCAGCAGTTACGGAGGACAGGGGATGGTCTTC. Encoded protein: CASSYGGQGMVF.

CDR3 residues: CASRRTGVGMNTEAFF. The DNA of the CDR3 is TGTGCCAGCAGAAGGACAGGGGTCGGGATGAACACTGAAGCTTTCTTT. V is TRBV5-6 and J is TRBJ1-1, with 9 bases fitting TRBD1. V lost 5 bases and J lost 0; bases outside the gene matches: 8. Germline V gene data show CDR1 as SGHDT and CDR2 as YYEEEE. CDR3 length: 16 amino acids.

The chain is built from TRBV7-2 and TRBJ1-1; 7 bases line up with TRBD1. Germline V gene data show CDR1 as SGHTA and CDR2 as FQGNSA. CDR3 length equals 14 residues. The junction had 6 bases not matched to a gene; V was cut back by 4 bases and J by 4 bases. CDR3 residues: CASSSQGVGTEAFF. In nucleotides, the CDR3 is TGTGCCAGCAGCTCCCAGGGGGTTGGCACTGAAGCTTTCTTT.

V gene TRBV7-3 combines with J gene TRBJ1-2; D may be TRBD1 (5 bases). The CDR3 length is 15 residues. Germline-derived CDR1 and CDR2 are SGHTA and FQGTGA. Trimming pared 2 bases from V and 3 bases from J, leaving 13 bases between. Here the CDR3 reads CASSLGQGVDYGYTF. CDR3 nucleotides: TGTGCCAGCAGCTTAGGGCAGGGCGTAGACTATGGCTACACCTTC.

V is TRBV14 and J is TRBJ2-3, with TRBD2 identical over 14 bases. The CDR3 is 19 amino acids. Germline CDR1 and CDR2: SGHDN and FVKESK. J lost 2 bases, V lost 2 bases, and 9 bases had no gene match. The CDR3 loop is CASSQSGLAGVVNTDTQYF. Here the CDR3 DNA reads TGTGCCAGCAGCCAATCGGGACTAGCGGGAGTCGTTAACACAGATACGCAGTATTTT.

V and J are TRBV28 and TRBJ1-2, with a weak D call TRBD1 (6 bases). Germline V gives CDR1 MDHEN, CDR2 SYDVKM. The CDR3 contains 12 residues. The V gene lost 10 bases and the J gene lost 6 bases, with 15 bases spanning the gap. The CDR3 sequence: CATIGGTDGYTF. Written as DNA, the CDR3 is TGTGCCACGATAGGGGGGACTGATGGCTACACCTTC.

The chain joins TRBV6-5 to TRBJ2-7; tentatively, D is TRBD2 (7 bases). CDR1 and CDR2 (germline): MNHEY, SVGAGI. Trimming left V 2 bases short and J 2 bases short, with 13 bases between. The CDR3 is 15 amino acids. CDR3 protein: CASSYEGGGTYEQYF. CDR3 in DNA: TGTGCCAGCAGTTACGAAGGGGGGGGCACCTACGAGCAGTACTTC.